The sequence of this T cell receptor (beta chain) was determined in a study of PD-L1 blockade in urothelial cancer. Libraries were prepared by immunoSEQ multiplex PCR; TCRdb keeps only in-frame clonotypes and omits some of them. The repertoire includes about 120,000 clones, approximately 85% of them detected once, and about 2.4% sits in the top ten. This CDR3 is built from 15 residues. The germline V gene has CDR1 LNHNV and CDR2 YYDKDF (reference sequence). Trimming removed 4 bases from V and 1 base from J, with 13 bases in between. Described time point: peripheral blood 6 weeks after treatment start. Between 1 and 8 samples per patient were obtained, pretreatment and on-treatment.

This receptor was identified in a man between 45 and 60 years old with urothelial cancer. The sample here was PBMCs, taken around atezolizumab (anti-PD-L1) treatment. V gene TRBV15 combines with J gene TRBJ2-5; perhaps TRBD1 as D (6 bases). CDR3: CATSNPGHRQETQYF. The CDR3 nucleotides are TGTGCCACCAGCAACCCGGGACACCGCCAAGAGACCCAGTACTTC.